This TCR beta chain was recovered during a study of cytomegalovirus exposure and HLA in healthy donors. The wider study: Both the roughly 120 validation repertoires and the 600 to 700 first-cohort repertoires used the same platform, as reported by a later analysis. Study-level results: The authors listed 150 or so TCR beta chains as cytomegalovirus-associated. Most TCRs appeared rarely, but some public TCRs recurred in many donors.

A word on this clone: Its antigen remains unknown.

Only in-frame clones appear in the TCRdb table, and some are missing; sequencing was by immunoSEQ multiplex PCR. The sample contains around 150,000 clones, about 89% of which appear only once. Trimming removed 5 bases from V and 5 bases from J; junction bases left unmatched: 9. The CDR3 length is 16 residues. Germline V gene data show CDR1 as MGHRA and CDR2 as YSYEKL. The TCR was taken from a woman between 18 and 30 years old in good health and CMV-seropositive. Sequencing was performed on PBMCs. This chain uses TRBV4-1 with TRBJ2-2, with 9 bases aligning to TRBD2. Written as DNA, the CDR3 is TGCGCCAGCAGCTCTAGAGCGGGAGGAGGGACCGGGGAGCTGTTTTTT. Amino acid sequence: CASSSRAGGGTGELFF.